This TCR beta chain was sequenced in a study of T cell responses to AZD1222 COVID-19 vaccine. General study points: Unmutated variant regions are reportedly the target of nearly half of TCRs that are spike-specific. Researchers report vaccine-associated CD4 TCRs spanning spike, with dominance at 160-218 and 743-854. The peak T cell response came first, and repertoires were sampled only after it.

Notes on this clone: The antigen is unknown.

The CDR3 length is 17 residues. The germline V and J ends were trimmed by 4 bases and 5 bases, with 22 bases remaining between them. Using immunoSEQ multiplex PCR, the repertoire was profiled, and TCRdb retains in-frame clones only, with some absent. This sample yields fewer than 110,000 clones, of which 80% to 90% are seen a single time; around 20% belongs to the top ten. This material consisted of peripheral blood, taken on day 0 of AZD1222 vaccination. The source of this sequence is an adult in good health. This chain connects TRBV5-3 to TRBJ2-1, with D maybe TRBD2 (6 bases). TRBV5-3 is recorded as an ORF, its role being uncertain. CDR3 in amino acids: CARSPPLRRVPNNEQFF. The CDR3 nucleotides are TGTGCCAGAAGCCCCCCTCTGCGGAGGGTTCCTAACAATGAGCAGTTCTTC.